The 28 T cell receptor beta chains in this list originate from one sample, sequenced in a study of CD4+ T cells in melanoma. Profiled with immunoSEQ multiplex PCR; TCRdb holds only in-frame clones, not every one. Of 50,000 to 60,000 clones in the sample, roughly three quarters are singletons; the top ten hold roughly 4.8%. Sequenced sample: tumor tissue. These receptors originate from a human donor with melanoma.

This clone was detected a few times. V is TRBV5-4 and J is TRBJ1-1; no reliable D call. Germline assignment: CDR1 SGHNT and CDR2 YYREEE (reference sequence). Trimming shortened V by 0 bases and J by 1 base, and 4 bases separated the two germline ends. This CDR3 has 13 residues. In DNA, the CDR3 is TGTGCCAGCAGCTTGGAGCAGAACACTGAAGCTTTCTTT. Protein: CASSLEQNTEAFF.

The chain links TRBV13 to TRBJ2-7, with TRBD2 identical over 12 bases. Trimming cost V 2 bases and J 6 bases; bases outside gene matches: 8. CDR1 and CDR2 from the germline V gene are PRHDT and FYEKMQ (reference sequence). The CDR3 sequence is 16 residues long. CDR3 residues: CASSLMMLAGGTEQYF. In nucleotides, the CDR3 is TGTGCCAGCAGCTTAATGATGCTAGCGGGGGGGACCGAGCAGTACTTC.

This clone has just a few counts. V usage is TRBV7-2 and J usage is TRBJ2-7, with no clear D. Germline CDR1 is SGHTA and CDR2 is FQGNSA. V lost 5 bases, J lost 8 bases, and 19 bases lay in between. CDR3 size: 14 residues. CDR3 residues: CASSPYGPNGKQYF. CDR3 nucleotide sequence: TGTGCCAGCAGCCCTTATGGACCCAATGGGAAGCAGTACTTC.

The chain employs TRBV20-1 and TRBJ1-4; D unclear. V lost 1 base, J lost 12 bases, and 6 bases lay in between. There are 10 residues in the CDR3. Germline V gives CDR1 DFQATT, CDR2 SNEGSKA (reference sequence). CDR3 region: CSARGRELFF. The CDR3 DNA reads TGCAGTGCTAGAGGGCGGGAACTGTTTTTT.

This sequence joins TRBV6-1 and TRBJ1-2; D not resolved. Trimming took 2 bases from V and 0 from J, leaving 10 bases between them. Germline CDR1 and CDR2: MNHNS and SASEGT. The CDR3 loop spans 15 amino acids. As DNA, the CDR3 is TGTGCCAGCAGTGAATGGAAGACCCCTAACTATGGCTACACCTTC. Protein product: CASSEWKTPNYGYTF.

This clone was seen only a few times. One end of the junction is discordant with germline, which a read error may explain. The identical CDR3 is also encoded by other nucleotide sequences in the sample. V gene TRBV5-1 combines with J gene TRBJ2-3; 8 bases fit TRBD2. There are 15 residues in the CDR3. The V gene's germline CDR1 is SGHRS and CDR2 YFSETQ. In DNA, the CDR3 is TGTGCCAGCAGCAAGTGGTCACTAGCGGCAGATACGCAGTATTTT. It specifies CASSKWSLAADTQYF.

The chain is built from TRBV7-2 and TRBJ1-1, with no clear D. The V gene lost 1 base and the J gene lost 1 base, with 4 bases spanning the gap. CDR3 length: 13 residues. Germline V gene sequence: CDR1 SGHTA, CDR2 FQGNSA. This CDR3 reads CASSLDTNTEAFF. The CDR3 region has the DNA TGTGCCAGCAGCTTAGACACGAACACTGAAGCTTTCTTT.

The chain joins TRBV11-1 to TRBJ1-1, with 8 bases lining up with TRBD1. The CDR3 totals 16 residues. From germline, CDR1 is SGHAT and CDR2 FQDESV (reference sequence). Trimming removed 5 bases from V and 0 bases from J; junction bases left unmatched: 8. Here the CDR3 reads CASSPAGQGMNTEAFF. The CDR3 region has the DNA TGTGCCAGCAGCCCGGCCGGACAGGGAATGAACACTGAAGCTTTCTTT. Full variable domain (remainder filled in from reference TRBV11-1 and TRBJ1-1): EAEVAQSPRYKITEKSQAVAFWCDPISGHATLYWYRQILGQGPELLVQFQDESVVDDSQLPKDRFSAERLKGVDSTLKIQPAELGDSAMYLCASSPAGQGMNTEAFFGQGTRLTVV.

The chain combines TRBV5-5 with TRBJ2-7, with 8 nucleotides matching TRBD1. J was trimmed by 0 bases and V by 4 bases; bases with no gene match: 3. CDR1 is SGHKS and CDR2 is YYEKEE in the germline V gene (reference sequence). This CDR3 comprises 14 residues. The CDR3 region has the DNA TGTGCCAGCAGCGGACAGGGTCTCTCCTACGAGCAGTACTTC. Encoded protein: CASSGQGLSYEQYF.

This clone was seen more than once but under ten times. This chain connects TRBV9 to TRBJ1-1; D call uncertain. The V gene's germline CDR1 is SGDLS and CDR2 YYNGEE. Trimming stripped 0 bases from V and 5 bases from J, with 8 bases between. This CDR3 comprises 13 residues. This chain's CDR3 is CASSVAMGTEAFF. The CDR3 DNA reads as TGTGCCAGCAGCGTAGCTATGGGGACTGAAGCTTTCTTT.

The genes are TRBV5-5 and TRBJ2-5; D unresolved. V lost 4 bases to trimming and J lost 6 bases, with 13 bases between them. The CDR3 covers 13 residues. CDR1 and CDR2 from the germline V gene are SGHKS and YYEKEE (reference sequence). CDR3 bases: TGTGCCAGCAGCACTGGACCGAGAAAGACCCAGTACTTC. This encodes CASSTGPRKTQYF.

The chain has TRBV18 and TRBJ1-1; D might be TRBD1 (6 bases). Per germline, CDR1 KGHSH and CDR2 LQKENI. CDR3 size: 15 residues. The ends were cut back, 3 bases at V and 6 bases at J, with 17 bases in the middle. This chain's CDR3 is CASSPTTRGLAEAFF. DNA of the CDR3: TGTGCCAGCTCACCCACCACGCGGGGGCTCGCTGAAGCTTTCTTT.

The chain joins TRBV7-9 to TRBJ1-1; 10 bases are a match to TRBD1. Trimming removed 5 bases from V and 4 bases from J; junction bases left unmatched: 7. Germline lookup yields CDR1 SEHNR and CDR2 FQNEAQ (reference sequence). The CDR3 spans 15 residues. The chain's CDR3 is CASSGGQGGLTEAFF. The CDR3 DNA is TGTGCCAGCAGCGGTGGACAGGGGGGTCTCACTGAAGCTTTCTTT.

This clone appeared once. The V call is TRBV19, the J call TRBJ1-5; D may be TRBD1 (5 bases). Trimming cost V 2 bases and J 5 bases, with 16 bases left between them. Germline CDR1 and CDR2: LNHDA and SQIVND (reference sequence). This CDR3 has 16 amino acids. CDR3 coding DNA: TGTGCCAGTAGTATAAAGGAGACAGCTCCACATCAGCCCCAGCATTTT. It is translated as CASSIKETAPHQPQHF.

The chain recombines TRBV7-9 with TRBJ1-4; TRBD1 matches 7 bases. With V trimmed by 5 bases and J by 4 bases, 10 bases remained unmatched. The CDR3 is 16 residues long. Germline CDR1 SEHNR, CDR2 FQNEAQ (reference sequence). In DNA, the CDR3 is TGTGCCAGCAGCGTTTCGACAGGGTCCCTTAATGAAAAACTGTTTTTT. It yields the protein CASSVSTGSLNEKLFF.

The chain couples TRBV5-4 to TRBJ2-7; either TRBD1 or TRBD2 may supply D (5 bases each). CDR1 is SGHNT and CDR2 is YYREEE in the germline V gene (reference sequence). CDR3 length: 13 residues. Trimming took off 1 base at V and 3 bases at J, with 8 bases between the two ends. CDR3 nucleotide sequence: TGTGCCAGCAGCTTGTCTGGGGGCTACGAGCAGTACTTC. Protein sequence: CASSLSGGYEQYF.

CDR3 nucleotide sequence: TGCGCCAGCAGCTTGGAGCGGGGGGGCGGAGAGACCCAGTACTTC. The encoded protein is CASSLERGGGETQYF. The chain links TRBV5-1 to TRBJ2-5, with 10 bases fitting TRBD2. This CDR3 is built from 15 residues. From germline, CDR1 is SGHRS and CDR2 YFSETQ. After removal of 0 bases from V and 4 bases from J, the junction contained 3 bases not matched to a gene.

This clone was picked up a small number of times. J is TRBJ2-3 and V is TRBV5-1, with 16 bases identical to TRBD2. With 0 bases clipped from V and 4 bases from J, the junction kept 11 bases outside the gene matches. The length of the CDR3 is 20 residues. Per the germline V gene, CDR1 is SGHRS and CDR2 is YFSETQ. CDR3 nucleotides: TGCGCCAGCAGCTTGGCGCAGGGACTAGCGGGGGGGCGTGGCGCAGATACGCAGTATTTT. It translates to CASSLAQGLAGGRGADTQYF.

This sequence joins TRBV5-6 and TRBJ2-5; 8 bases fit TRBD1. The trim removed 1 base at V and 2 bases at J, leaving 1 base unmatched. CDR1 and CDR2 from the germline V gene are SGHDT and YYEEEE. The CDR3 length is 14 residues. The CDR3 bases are TGTGCCAGCAGCTTGAACAGGGGGCAAGAGACCCAGTACTTC. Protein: CASSLNRGQETQYF.

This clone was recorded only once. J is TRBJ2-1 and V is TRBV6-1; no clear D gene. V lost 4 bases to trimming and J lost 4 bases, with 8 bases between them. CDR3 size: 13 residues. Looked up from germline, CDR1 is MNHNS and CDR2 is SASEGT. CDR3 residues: CASSGELYNEQFF. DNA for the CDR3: TGTGCCAGCAGTGGTGAACTGTACAATGAGCAGTTCTTC.

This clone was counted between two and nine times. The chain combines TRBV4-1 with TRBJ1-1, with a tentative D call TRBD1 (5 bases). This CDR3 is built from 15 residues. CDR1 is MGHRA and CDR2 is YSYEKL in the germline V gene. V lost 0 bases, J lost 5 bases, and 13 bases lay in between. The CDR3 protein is CASSQDRGHSTEAFF. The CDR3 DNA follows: TGCGCCAGCAGCCAAGACCGAGGACATTCAACTGAAGCTTTCTTT.

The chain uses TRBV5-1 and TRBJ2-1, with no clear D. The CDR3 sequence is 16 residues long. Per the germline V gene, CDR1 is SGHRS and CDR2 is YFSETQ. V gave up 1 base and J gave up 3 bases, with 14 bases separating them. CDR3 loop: CASSLFGPLDYNEQFF. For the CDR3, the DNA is TGCGCCAGCAGCTTGTTCGGCCCGCTGGACTACAATGAGCAGTTCTTC. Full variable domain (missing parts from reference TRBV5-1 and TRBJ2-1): KAGVTQTPRYLIKTRGQQVTLSCSPISGHRSVSWYQQTPGQGLQFLFEYFSETQRNKGNFPGRFSGRQFSNSRSEMNVSTLELGDSALYLCASSLFGPLDYNEQFFGPGTRLTVL.

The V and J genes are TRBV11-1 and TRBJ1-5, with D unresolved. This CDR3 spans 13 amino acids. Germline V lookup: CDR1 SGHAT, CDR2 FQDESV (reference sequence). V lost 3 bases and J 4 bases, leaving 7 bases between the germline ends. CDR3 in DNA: TGTGCCAGCAGCTTTAACCGTAATCAGCCCCAGCATTTT. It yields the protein CASSFNRNQPQHF.

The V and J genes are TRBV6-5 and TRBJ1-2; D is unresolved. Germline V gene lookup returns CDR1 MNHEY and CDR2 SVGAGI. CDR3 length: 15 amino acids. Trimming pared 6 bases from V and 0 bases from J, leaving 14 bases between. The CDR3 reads CASRMDGWANYGYTF. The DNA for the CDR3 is TGTGCCAGCAGAATGGACGGGTGGGCTAACTATGGCTACACCTTC.

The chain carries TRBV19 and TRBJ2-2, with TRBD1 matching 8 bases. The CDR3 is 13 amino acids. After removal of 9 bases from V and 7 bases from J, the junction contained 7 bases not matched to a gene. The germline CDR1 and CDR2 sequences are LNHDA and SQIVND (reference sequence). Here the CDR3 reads CASWTGRDGELFF. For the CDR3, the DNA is TGTGCCAGCTGGACAGGGCGAGACGGGGAGCTGTTTTTT.

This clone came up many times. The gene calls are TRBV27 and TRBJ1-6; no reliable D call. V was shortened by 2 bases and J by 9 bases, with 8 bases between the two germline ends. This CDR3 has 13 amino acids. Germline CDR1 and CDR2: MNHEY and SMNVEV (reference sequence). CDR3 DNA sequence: TGTGCCAGCAGTTTAAGCGCATTTTCACCCCTCCACTTT. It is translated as CASSLSAFSPLHF.

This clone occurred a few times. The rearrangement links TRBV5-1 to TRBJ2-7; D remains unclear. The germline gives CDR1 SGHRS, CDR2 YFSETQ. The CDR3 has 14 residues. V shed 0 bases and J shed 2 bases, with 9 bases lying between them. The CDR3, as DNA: TGCGCCAGCAGCTTGGGCCGGGCCACCTACGAGCAGTACTTC. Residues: CASSLGRATYEQYF.

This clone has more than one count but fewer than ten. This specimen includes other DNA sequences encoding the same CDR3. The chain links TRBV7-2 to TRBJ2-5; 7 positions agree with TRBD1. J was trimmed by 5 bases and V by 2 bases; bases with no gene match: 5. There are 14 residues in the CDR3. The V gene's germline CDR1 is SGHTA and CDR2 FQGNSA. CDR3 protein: CASSLLGGRETQYF. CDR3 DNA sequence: TGTGCCAGCAGCTTACTAGGGGGCCGGGAGACCCAGTACTTC.